A single sample gave rise to the 5 T cell receptor beta chains below, sequenced in a study of blood T cells in healthy people across ages. Combining a sample-barcoded 5' primer with a J-beta primer mix, a second PCR ran for roughly 6 to 12 cycles. MiXCR, applied by TCRdb to the 5' RACE reads, yields one record per CDR3 protein. The profile shows 500,000 to 700,000 distinct CDR3 sequences, roughly 31% of them singletons. The material sequenced was blood. These TCRs come from an elderly woman in good health.

The chain uses TRBV20-1 and TRBJ2-2, with a tentative D call TRBD2 (6 bases). The CDR3 consists of 15 residues. The germline gives CDR1 DFQATT, CDR2 SNEGSKA (reference sequence). V dropped 0 bases and J dropped 7 bases, with 15 bases sitting between them. This CDR3 reads CSARDFRRGSGELFF. As DNA, the CDR3 is TGCAGTGCTAGAGATTTCAGGCGGGGTAGCGGGGAGCTGTTTTTT.

This clonotype was detected a few times. A much larger clone lies a single base off, so this may be a read error. V usage is TRBV9 and J usage is TRBJ2-2; 12 bases line up with TRBD1. Germline-derived CDR1 and CDR2 are SGDLS and YYNGEE. The CDR3 has 17 amino acids. The CDR3: CASSVLGTGGSGGERFF. The CDR3, as DNA: TGTGCCAGCAGCGTACTCGGGACAGGGGGCTCTGGCGGGGAGCGGTTTTTT.

The table lists this clonotype with many counts. In nucleotides, the CDR3 is TGTGCCAGCAGCTTAGCCTGGGCCAGTCGAGGACTTTCGGAGCAGTTCTTC. The encoded protein is CASSLAWASRGLSEQFF. This chain links TRBV7-2 with TRBJ2-1; D perhaps matches TRBD2 (5 bases). V lost 0 bases and J lost 10, with 22 bases in between. The CDR3 loop spans 17 amino acids. Germline loops: CDR1 SGHTA, CDR2 FQGNSA.

This clonotype came up many times. The gene calls are TRBV6-5 and TRBJ2-3; the D gene is possibly TRBD2 (5 bases). From germline, CDR1 is MNHEY and CDR2 SVGAGI. V was trimmed by 5 bases and J by 3 bases, leaving 15 bases between them. The length of the CDR3 is 15 residues. CDR3: CASSRYGVGTDTQYF. In nucleotides, the CDR3 is TGTGCCAGCAGTCGCTACGGGGTTGGGACAGATACGCAGTATTTT.

This clonotype was seen just once. A much larger clone differs by one base, so this may be a read error. The chain carries TRBV5-1 and TRBJ2-7; 8 positions agree with TRBD1. J gave up 4 bases and V 3 bases, and 6 bases lay outside the gene matches. This CDR3 is built from 14 residues. Germline CDR1 reads SGHRS; CDR2 reads YFSETQ. In nucleotides, the CDR3 is TGCGCCAGCAGCTGGTTAGGACAGGGTTACGAGCAGTACTTC. Protein sequence: CASSWLGQGYEQYF.